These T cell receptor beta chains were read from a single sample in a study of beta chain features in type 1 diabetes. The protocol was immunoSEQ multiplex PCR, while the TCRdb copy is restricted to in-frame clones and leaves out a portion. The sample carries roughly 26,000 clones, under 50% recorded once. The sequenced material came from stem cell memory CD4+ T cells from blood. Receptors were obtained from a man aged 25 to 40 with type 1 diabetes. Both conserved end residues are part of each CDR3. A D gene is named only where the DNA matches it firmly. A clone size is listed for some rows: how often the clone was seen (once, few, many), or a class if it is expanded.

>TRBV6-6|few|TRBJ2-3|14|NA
TGTGCCAGCAGCGGTCCGGGAGGCACAGATACGCAGTATTTT
CASSGPGGTDTQYF
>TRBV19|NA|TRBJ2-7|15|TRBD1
TGTGCCAGTAGCCAGCAGGAGACAGGGGCGATGGAGCAGTACTTC
CASSQQETGAMEQYF
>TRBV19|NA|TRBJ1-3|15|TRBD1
TGTGCCAGTAGCTTGGGACAGAGCTCTGGAAACACCATATATTTT
CASSLGQSSGNTIYF
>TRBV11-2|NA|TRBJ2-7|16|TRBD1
TGTGCCAGCAGCCACTCGGCGGGGACAGGTTCCTACGAGCAGTACTTC
CASSHSAGTGSYEQYF
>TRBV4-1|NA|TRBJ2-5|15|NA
TGTGCCAGCAGCCAAGATATAGAGGTCCAAGAGACCCAGTACTTC
CASSQDIEVQETQYF
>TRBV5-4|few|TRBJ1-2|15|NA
TGTGCCAGCAGCTTGGAGTATTACGGGGATGGTGGCTACACCTTC
CASSLEYYGDGGYTF
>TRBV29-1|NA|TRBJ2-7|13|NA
TGCAGCGTTGACGTGGGAGTAGGGTACGAGCAGTACTTC
CSVDVGVGYEQYF
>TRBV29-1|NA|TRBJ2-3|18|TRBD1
TGCAGCGTAGACCTACAGGGGGCGATAGGGTGGGGCACAGATACGCAGTATTTT
CSVDLQGAIGWGTDTQYF
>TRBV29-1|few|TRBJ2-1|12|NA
TGCAGCGTCGAGGAGTCGTACAATGAGCAGTTCTTC
CSVEESYNEQFF
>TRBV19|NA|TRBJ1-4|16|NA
TGTGCCAGTAGTATGAGTAGGAGGGGAGGTTATGAAAAACTGTTTTTT
CASSMSRRGGYEKLFF
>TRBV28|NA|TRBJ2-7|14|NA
TGTGCCATCAAGTCTCGGGAGATCTCCTACGAGCAGTACTTC
CAIKSREISYEQYF
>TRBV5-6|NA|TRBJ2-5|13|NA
TGTGCCAGCAACACAGGGAAACAAGAGACCCAGTACTTC
CASNTGKQETQYF
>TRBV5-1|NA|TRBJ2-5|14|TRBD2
TGCGCCAGCAGCTTGACTAGCGGCCAAGAGACCCAGTACTTC
CASSLTSGQETQYF
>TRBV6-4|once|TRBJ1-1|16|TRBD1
TGTGCCAGGTCAAGGACAGGTATTCTTATGAACACTGAAGCTTTCTTT
CARSRTGILMNTEAFF
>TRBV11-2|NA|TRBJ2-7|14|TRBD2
TGTGCCAGCAGCTTGGGGGAGGGAGTTGGGGAGCAGTACTTC
CASSLGEGVGEQYF
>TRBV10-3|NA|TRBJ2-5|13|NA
TGTGCCATCAGGACGGGGGGCGAAGAGACCCAGTACTTC
CAIRTGGEETQYF
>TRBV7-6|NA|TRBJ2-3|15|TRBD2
TGTGCCAGCAGCTCCGGGACTAGCTACACAGATACGCAGTATTTT
CASSSGTSYTDTQYF
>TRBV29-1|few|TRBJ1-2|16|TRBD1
TGCAGCGTTGAAAAATGGTGGAGACAGGGGGGGGATGGCTACACCTTC
CSVEKWWRQGGDGYTF
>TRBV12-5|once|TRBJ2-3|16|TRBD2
TGTGCTAGTGGCAGCCCCAGCGGGATGAGCACAGATACGCAGTATTTT
CASGSPSGMSTDTQYF
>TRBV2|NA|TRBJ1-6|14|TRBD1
TGTGCCAGCAGTGTGACAGGGGATAATTCACCCCTCCACTTT
CASSVTGDNSPLHF
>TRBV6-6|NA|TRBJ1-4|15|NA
TGTGCCAGCAGTCCTACAGGGAGCACTAATGAAAAACTGTTTTTT
CASSPTGSTNEKLFF
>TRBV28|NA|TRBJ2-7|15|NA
TGTGCCAGCAGTTCCTCGACAGCCAGCTCCTACGAGCAGTACTTC
CASSSSTASSYEQYF
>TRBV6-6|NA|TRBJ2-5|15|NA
TGTGCCAGCAGCCCAAGGGGGGGTCACCAAGAGACCCAGTACTTC
CASSPRGGHQETQYF
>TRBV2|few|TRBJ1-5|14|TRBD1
TGTGCCAGCAGTCGGACAGGAGGCAATCAGCCCCAGCATTTT
CASSRTGGNQPQHF
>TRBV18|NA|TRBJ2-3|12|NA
TGTGCCAGCTCAACTAGCACAGATACGCAGTATTTT
CASSTSTDTQYF
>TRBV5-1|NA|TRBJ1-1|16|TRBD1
TGCGCCAGCAGCCCAGCTCCGGGACAGATGAACACTGAAGCTTTCTTT
CASSPAPGQMNTEAFF
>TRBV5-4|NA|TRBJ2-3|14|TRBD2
TGTGCCAGCAGCTTGCGGGGGGATACAGATACGCAGTATTTT
CASSLRGDTDTQYF
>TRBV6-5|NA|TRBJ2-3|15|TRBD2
TGTGCCAGCAGTCCCGGGAGGGGTGGAGGGGATACGCAGTATTTT
CASSPGRGGGDTQYF
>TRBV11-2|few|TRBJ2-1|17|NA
TGTGCCAGCAGCAAGGGAGATAAGGCAGGTTCCTACAATGAGCAGTTCTTC
CASSKGDKAGSYNEQFF
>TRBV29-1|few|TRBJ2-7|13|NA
TGCAGCGTTGAAGGAAGGGGAGGCTACGAGCAGTACTTC
CSVEGRGGYEQYF
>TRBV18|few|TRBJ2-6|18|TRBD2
TGTGCCAGCTCACAACCGGGACTAGCCCACTCTGGGGCCAACGTCCTGACTTTC
CASSQPGLAHSGANVLTF
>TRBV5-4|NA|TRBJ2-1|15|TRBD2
TGTGCCAGCAGCTTGAACTATCGGGGGGACAATGAGCAGTTCTTC
CASSLNYRGDNEQFF
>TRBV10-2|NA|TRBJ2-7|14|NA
TGCGCCAGCAGTGAGTCGCGGAGCTCCTACGAGCAGTACTTC
CASSESRSSYEQYF